This is a list of T cell receptor beta chains from one sample in a study of blood T cell repertoires in COVID-19. TCRdb's table, derived via immunoSEQ multiplex PCR, lists solely in-frame clones and lacks some. The repertoire holds about 38,000 clones, around 74% seen once, with under 12% in the top ten. The sample comprised peripheral blood. These receptors all come from a man in his 70s with COVID-19, enrolled during active disease. The CDR3 runs from the conserved cysteine through the conserved F or W. The D gene is left open where the match is weak. Clone size, where shown, is once, few, many, or a class for clones that have expanded.

D gene,clone size,V gene,J gene,CDR3 protein,CDR3 DNA
TRBD2,once,TRBV5-1,TRBJ2-3,CASSLVSSGSTDTQYF,TGCGCCAGCAGCTTGGTCTCTAGCGGCAGCACAGATACGCAGTATTTT
TRBD1,-,TRBV30,TRBJ1-2,CAWRGQGVRGYTF,TGTGCCTGGAGGGGACAGGGGGTCCGCGGCTACACCTTC
-,-,TRBV19,TRBJ1-6,CASTRTGVQSPLHF,TGTGCCAGTACCAGAACAGGCGTCCAATCACCCCTCCACTTT
-,few,TRBV7-3,TRBJ2-5,CASSLVGQIQETQYF,TGTGCCAGCAGCTTAGTGGGCCAGATCCAAGAGACCCAGTACTTC
-,-,TRBV5-1,TRBJ2-3,CASSKGGPLTDTQYF,TGCGCCAGCAGCAAGGGGGGGCCACTCACAGATACGCAGTATTTT
-,-,TRBV4-1,TRBJ1-4,CASSEPTGQAEKLFF,TGCGCCAGCAGCGAACCTACAGGGCAAGCTGAAAAACTGTTTTTT
TRBD1,-,TRBV19,TRBJ1-5,CASSNRQGRNQPQHF,TGTGCCAGTAGTAACCGACAGGGCCGCAATCAGCCCCAGCATTTT
TRBD1,few,TRBV3-1/TRBV3-2,TRBJ2-7,CASSLTGGTWIEQYF,TGTGCCAGCAGCCTCACAGGGGGGACTTGGATCGAGCAGTACTTC
TRBD1,-,TRBV19,TRBJ1-4,CASSTRDRGVTNEKLFF,TGTGCCAGTAGTACAAGAGACAGGGGAGTGACTAATGAAAAACTGTTTTTT
TRBD1,-,TRBV25-1,TRBJ1-5,CASLGQGSNQPQHF,TGTGCCAGCCTGGGACAGGGCTCCAATCAGCCCCAGCATTTT
-,-,TRBV6-5,TRBJ1-1,CASSYALTRVNTEAFF,TGTGCCAGCAGTTACGCACTAACCCGGGTGAACACTGAAGCTTTCTTT
TRBD1,-,TRBV5-4,TRBJ2-2,CASTSGQRTTGELFF,TGTGCCAGCACCTCGGGACAGCGAACGACCGGGGAGCTGTTTTTT
TRBD1,-,TRBV24-1,TRBJ2-1,CATSRQDRGNHEQFF,TGTGCCACCAGTCGTCAGGACAGGGGTAACCATGAGCAGTTCTTC
-,-,TRBV5-1,TRBJ2-7,CASSFGLPYEQYF,TGCGCCAGCAGCTTCGGTCTCCCCTACGAGCAGTACTTC
TRBD1,-,TRBV5-1,TRBJ1-5,CASSFTGGVNQPQHF,TGCGCCAGCAGCTTTACAGGGGGAGTGAATCAGCCCCAGCATTTT
TRBD1,few,TRBV2,TRBJ1-3,CASSEGTGSGNTIYF,TGTGCCAGCAGTGAGGGGACAGGGAGCGGAAACACCATATATTTT
TRBD1,-,TRBV24-1,TRBJ1-1,CATSLVKAPGQKNTEAFF,TGTGCCACCAGTTTGGTCAAAGCCCCGGGACAGAAGAACACTGAAGCTTTCTTT
TRBD1,-,TRBV19,TRBJ2-2,CASRTGTAHTGELFF,TGTGCCAGTAGGACAGGGACAGCGCACACCGGGGAGCTGTTTTTT
-,once,TRBV10-3,TRBJ2-2,CAISERESTGELFF,TGTGCCATCAGTGAGCGGGAGTCCACCGGGGAGCTGTTTTTT
TRBD2,-,TRBV25-1,TRBJ2-1,CASLAGVGNEQFF,TGTGCCAGCCTAGCGGGAGTGGGGAATGAGCAGTTCTTC
TRBD1,-,TRBV24-1,TRBJ1-5,CATSDSDRDGSNQPQHF,TGTGCCACCAGTGATTCCGACAGGGACGGTAGCAATCAGCCCCAGCATTTT
-,-,TRBV19,TRBJ1-3,CASSIAGLGNTIYF,TGTGCCAGTAGTATTGCGGGGCTTGGAAACACCATATATTTT
TRBD1,-,TRBV14,TRBJ2-7,CASSHPIQGDEQYF,TGTGCCAGCAGCCACCCTATACAGGGGGACGAGCAGTACTTC
-,-,TRBV7-9,TRBJ1-5,CATEKLSSNQPQHF,TGTGCCACCGAAAAGCTGTCTAGCAATCAGCCCCAGCATTTT
TRBD2,-,TRBV2,TRBJ2-1,CASSELAGGLGEQFF,TGTGCCAGCAGCGAACTAGCGGGAGGGCTCGGTGAGCAGTTCTTC
TRBD1,-,TRBV28,TRBJ1-4,CASSSSGEGAREKLFF,TGTGCCAGCAGTTCCTCCGGAGAGGGGGCAAGGGAAAAACTGTTTTTT
-,-,TRBV5-6,TRBJ2-5,CASSNGETQYF,TGTGCCAGCAGCAACGGGGAGACCCAGTACTTC
-,once,TRBV28,TRBJ2-7,CASSFSGPRLYEQYF,TGTGCCAGCAGTTTTTCGGGTCCCAGACTCTACGAGCAGTACTTC
TRBD2,-,TRBV11-2,TRBJ2-2,CASTKGPAGVRNTGELFF,TGTGCCAGCACCAAGGGCCCAGCGGGAGTAAGGAACACCGGGGAGCTGTTTTTT
TRBD1,-,TRBV27,TRBJ1-2,CASSWGQGGYGYTF,TGTGCCAGCAGTTGGGGACAGGGTGGCTATGGCTACACCTTC
TRBD1,-,TRBV7-2,TRBJ1-5,CASSVWTGTDQPQHF,TGTGCCAGCAGCGTTTGGACAGGGACGGATCAGCCCCAGCATTTT
-,-,TRBV12-3/TRBV12-4,TRBJ1-5,CASRQGRIQPQHF,TGTGCCAGCAGACAGGGTAGGATTCAGCCCCAGCATTTT
-,-,TRBV15,TRBJ2-7,CATSRDQVLSGEQYF,TGTGCCACCAGCAGAGATCAAGTCCTATCGGGCGAGCAGTACTTC
TRBD1,many,TRBV7-9,TRBJ1-2,CASSLRTGGFGYTF,TGTGCCAGCAGCTTAAGGACAGGAGGGTTTGGCTACACCTTC
TRBD2,-,TRBV6-2/TRBV6-3,TRBJ2-7,CASSYRTAGGPREQYF,TGTGCCAGCAGTTACCGAACAGCGGGAGGGCCTCGGGAGCAGTACTTC
-,-,TRBV5-5,TRBJ1-5,CASSLAGGPGQPQHF,TGTGCCAGCAGCTTGGCAGGAGGTCCCGGGCAGCCCCAGCATTTT
-,-,TRBV28,TRBJ2-7,CASTPHRTEYEQYF,TGTGCCAGCACCCCACACAGGACAGAGTACGAGCAGTACTTC
TRBD1,-,TRBV5-4,TRBJ1-3,CASSLALVRGHDIYF,TGTGCCAGCAGCTTGGCTCTGGTGAGGGGGCATGACATATATTTT
TRBD1,-,TRBV4-1,TRBJ1-5,CASSREPAEDRGNQPQHF,TGCGCCAGCAGCCGAGAACCAGCCGAGGACAGGGGCAATCAGCCCCAGCATTTT
TRBD1,few,TRBV23-1,TRBJ2-7,CASSQTGTGNGEQYF,TGCGCCAGCAGTCAAACTGGGACAGGGAACGGCGAGCAGTACTTC
TRBD1,-,TRBV5-1,TRBJ2-5,CASSFRDREETQYF,TGCGCCAGCAGCTTCCGGGACAGGGAGGAGACCCAGTACTTC
-,-,TRBV3-1/TRBV3-2,TRBJ2-5,CASSQDPVTGTQYF,TGTGCCAGCAGCCAAGATCCGGTAACCGGGACCCAGTACTTC
TRBD2,few,TRBV18,TRBJ2-7,CASSPPGKAGGRDEQYF,TGTGCCAGCTCACCACCGGGGAAAGCGGGAGGGCGTGACGAGCAGTACTTC
TRBD1,once,TRBV5-1,TRBJ2-6,CASGTGSLTGANVLTF,TGCGCCAGCGGGACAGGGAGTCTGACTGGGGCCAACGTCCTGACTTTC
-,-,TRBV18,TRBJ1-2,CASSLAQGKRGYTF,TGTGCCAGCTCACTGGCACAGGGCAAAAGAGGCTACACCTTC
-,-,TRBV28,TRBJ1-3,CASRGGGPGNTIYF,TGTGCCAGCAGGGGAGGGGGACCTGGAAACACCATATATTTT
TRBD2,-,TRBV27,TRBJ2-7,CASSLMRGGYEQYF,TGTGCCAGCAGTTTAATGCGGGGGGGCTACGAGCAGTACTTC
TRBD1,-,TRBV5-5,TRBJ1-5,CASSSTGTGGRQPQHF,TGTGCCAGCAGCTCGACCGGGACAGGGGGCCGGCAGCCCCAGCATTTT
-,few,TRBV6-5,TRBJ1-1,CASSYRSPFKAFF,TGTGCCAGCAGTTACAGGAGTCCGTTTAAAGCTTTCTTT
-,-,TRBV19,TRBJ1-4,CASQTSTWTPEKLFF,TGTGCCAGTCAAACCTCGACGTGGACACCAGAAAAACTGTTTTTT
TRBD1,-,TRBV6-5,TRBJ1-6,CASSYRTGANSPLHF,TGTGCCAGCAGTTACAGGACAGGGGCGAATTCACCCCTCCACTTT
-,-,TRBV19,TRBJ2-3,CASSIGEQRTDTQYF,TGTGCCAGTAGTATTGGGGAGCAACGCACAGATACGCAGTATTTT